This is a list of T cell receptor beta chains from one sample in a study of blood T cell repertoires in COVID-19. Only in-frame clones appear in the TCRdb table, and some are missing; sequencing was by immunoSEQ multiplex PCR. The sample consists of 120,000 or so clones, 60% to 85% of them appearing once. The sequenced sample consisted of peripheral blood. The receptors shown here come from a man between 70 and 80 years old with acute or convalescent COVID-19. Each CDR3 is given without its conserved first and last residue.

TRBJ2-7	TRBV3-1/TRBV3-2	ASSQDRRGGAQGEQY
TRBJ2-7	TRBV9	ASSLGTGYEQY
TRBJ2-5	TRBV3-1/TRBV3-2	ASSPSPGQIQETQY
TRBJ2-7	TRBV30	AWKREGASYEQY
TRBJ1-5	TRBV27	ASSLTGGDQPQH
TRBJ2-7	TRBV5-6	ASSLGTPGEQY
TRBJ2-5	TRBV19	ASSSGTASSRETQY
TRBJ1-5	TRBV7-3	ASSLGEDQPQH
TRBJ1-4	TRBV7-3	ASSLTAGHEKLF
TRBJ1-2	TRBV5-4	ASSLVQSNRA
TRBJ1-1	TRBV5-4	ASSLRTGESGNTEAF
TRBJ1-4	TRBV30	ARSARGGGGEKLF
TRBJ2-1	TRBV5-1	ASSLAQSGRNEQF
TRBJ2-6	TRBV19	ASRTGTGLSGANVLT
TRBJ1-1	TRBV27	ASSFNWNTEAF
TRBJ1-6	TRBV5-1	ASSLATGNSPLH
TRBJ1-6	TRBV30	AWSESYYRDRGGSPLH
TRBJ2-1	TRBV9	ASSPRFGSNNEQF
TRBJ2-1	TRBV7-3	ASSLERRGGLADEQF
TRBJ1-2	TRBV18	ASATGTGGGYGYT
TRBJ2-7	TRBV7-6	ASSWTGEGYEQY
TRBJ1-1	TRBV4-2	ASSQDITTGGFEAF
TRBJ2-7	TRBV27	ASSFSGYEQY
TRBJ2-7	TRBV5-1	ASSNDMVGGLTEQY
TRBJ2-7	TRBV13	ASSLGSGGEQY
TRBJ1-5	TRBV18	ASSPILDSNPQH
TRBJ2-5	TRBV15	ATSRDGQGAQETQY
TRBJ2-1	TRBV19	ASSIGSGRHNEQF
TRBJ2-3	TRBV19	ASSGLTRGDTQY
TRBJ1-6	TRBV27	ASSLAVRNSPLH
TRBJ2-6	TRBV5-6	ASSPVIRTGFSGANVLT
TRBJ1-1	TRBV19	ASSIAEGLGTEAF
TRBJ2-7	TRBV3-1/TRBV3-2	ASSRRVTLTPYEQY
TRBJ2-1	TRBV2	ASGGASGAILRQF
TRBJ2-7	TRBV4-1	ASSLGQGGPYEQY
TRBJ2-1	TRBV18	ASSRSREAGGDKF
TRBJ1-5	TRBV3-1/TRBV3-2	ASSQGGSNQPQH
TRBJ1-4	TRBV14	ASSPHQGHEKLF
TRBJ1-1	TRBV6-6	ASSYGWGGNTEAF
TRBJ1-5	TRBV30	AWSVQEGQPQH
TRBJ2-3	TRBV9	ASSPRTSGRSTDTQY
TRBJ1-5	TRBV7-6	ASSLGTGNQPQH
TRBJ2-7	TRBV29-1	SVQRTSGVSGDEQY